The present TCR beta chain was sequenced within a study of cytomegalovirus exposure and HLA in healthy donors. The V and J ends lost 0 bases and 4 bases, in that order; junction bases with no gene match: 6. The CDR3 runs 17 residues. Germline CDR1 is SGHRS and CDR2 is YFSETQ. The PCR had 60 Vbeta and 13 Jbeta primers. The data were produced by immunoSEQ multiplex PCR, yet TCRdb's version contains in-frame clones alone and is incomplete. The table has 100,000 to 150,000 clones, about four fifths seen once; the top ten hold 3.6%. V and J are TRBV5-1 and TRBJ2-2, with TRBD2 matching 10 bases. The sequenced sample was PBMCs. This TCR came from a woman between 35 and 50 years old in good health and CMV-seropositive. CDR3 sequence: CASSLASAGGPTGELFF. The CDR3 nucleotides read TGCGCCAGCAGCTTGGCCTCAGCGGGAGGGCCCACCGGGGAGCTGTTTTTT.